The source of this T cell receptor beta chain is a study of blood T cell repertoires in COVID-19. Background on the study: Spain, Italy and the United States supplied samples that represented acute and convalescent COVID-19. PBMCs, B-cell-depleted T cells, or T cells provided the cDNA or gDNA that made up the material.

With 0 bases removed from V and 6 bases from J, the gap between germline ends came to 9 bases. The germline V gene has CDR1 LGHDT and CDR2 YNNKEL (reference sequence). The CDR3 consists of 13 residues. The authors' processing: Nucleated cell number was recorded as an estimate derived from reference gene primer amplification. Method: immunoSEQ multiplex PCR; TCRdb's copy keeps in-frame clones and lacks some. Clone size and V and J calls were adopted from that table, with D and trimming inferred from the DNA. The table records around 300,000 clones, approximately 91% of them present only once. The receptor comes from a woman aged 40 to 49 who had recovered from COVID-19. The chain couples TRBV3-1 (or the pseudogene TRBV3-2) to TRBJ2-7, with D perhaps matching TRBD1 (5 bases). Sequenced material: peripheral blood. The CDR3 DNA is TGTGCCAGCAGCCAAGATCTGGGGCGCGAGCAGTACTTC. The encoded protein is CASSQDLGREQYF.